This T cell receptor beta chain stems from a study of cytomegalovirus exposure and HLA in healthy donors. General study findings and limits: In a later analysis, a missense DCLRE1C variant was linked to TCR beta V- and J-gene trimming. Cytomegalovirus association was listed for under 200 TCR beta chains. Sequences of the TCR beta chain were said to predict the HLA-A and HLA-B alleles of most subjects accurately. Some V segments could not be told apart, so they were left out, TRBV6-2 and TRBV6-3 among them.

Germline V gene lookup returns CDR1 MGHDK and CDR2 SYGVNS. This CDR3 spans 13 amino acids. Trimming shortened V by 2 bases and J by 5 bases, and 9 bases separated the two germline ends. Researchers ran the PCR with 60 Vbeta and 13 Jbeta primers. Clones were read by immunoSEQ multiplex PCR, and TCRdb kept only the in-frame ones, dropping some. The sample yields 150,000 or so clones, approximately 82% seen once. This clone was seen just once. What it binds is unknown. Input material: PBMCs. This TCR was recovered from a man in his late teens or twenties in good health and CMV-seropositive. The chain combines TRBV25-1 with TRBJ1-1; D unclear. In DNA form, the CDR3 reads TGTGCCAGCAGTGAAGCCGCGGGGACTGAAGCTTTCTTT. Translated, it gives CASSEAAGTEAFF.